Shown below are 14 T cell receptor beta chains from a single sample sequenced in a study of chemoradiotherapy in HPV16-positive cancers. The method was immunoSEQ multiplex PCR; TCRdb's version includes in-frame clones alone and lacks a portion of them. The sample consists of over 2,000 clones, around 70% of them appearing once. This material was acquired from a patient who underwent chemoradiotherapy. All receptors derive from a human donor with HPV-associated anogenital cancer.

Only a few counts were recorded for this clone. The V gene is TRBV12-5, the J gene TRBJ1-5; 8 nucleotides agree with TRBD1. Germline assignment: CDR1 LGHNT and CDR2 FRNRAP. CDR3 size: 16 residues. After removal of 6 bases from V and 0 bases from J, the junction contained 7 bases not matched to a gene. This chain's CDR3 is CASGPDRGYSNQPQHF. The CDR3 bases are TGTGCTAGTGGACCAGACAGGGGCTATAGCAATCAGCCCCAGCATTTT. Complete variable domain (other parts from reference TRBV12-5 and TRBJ1-5): DARVTQTPRHKVTEMGQEVTMRCQPILGHNTVFWYRQTMMQGLELLAYFRNRAPLDDSGMPKDRFSAEMPDATLATLKIQPSEPRDSAVYFCASGPDRGYSNQPQHFGDGTRLSIL.

The chain is built from TRBV19 and TRBJ1-5; 7 bases are a match to TRBD1. Trimming removed 0 bases from V and 6 bases from J; junction bases left unmatched: 2. Germline V gives CDR1 LNHDA, CDR2 SQIVND (reference sequence). CDR3 size: 14 residues. CDR3 loop: CASSIEPGGQPQHF. As DNA, the CDR3 is TGTGCCAGTAGTATAGAACCAGGGGGTCAGCCCCAGCATTTT.

The gene calls are TRBV29-1 and TRBJ2-5, with 9 bases that match TRBD2. CDR3 length: 15 amino acids. V was clipped by 7 bases and J by 3 bases; unmatched bases: 12. Germline V lookup: CDR1 SQVTM, CDR2 ANQGSEA. The CDR3 nucleotides read TGCAGCGCCGTGGGTAGCGGGAGAGTCGAAGAGACCCAGTACTTC. This codes for CSAVGSGRVEETQYF.

The gene calls are TRBV10-2 and TRBJ2-2, with 12 bases that match TRBD1. CDR3 length: 20 amino acids. The germline gives CDR1 WSHSY, CDR2 SAAADI. Germline trimming cut 8 bases from V and 0 bases from J; bases unmatched to any gene: 16. In DNA form, the CDR3 reads TGCGCCAGCCTACCCGGGACAGGGGGCCTCCCACTCGCGAACACCGGGGAGCTGTTTTTT. As protein: CASLPGTGGLPLANTGELFF.

The chain uses TRBV9 and TRBJ2-2, with TRBD2 as a possible D gene (5 bases). This CDR3 comprises 14 residues. CDR1 SGDLS and CDR2 YYNGEE come from the germline V gene. Deletions cut 1 base from V and 3 bases from J, with 7 bases between. The DNA of the CDR3 is TGTGCCAGCAGCGTAAGCGGAGACACCGGGGAGCTGTTTTTT. The encoded protein is CASSVSGDTGELFF.

The chain joins TRBV25-1 to TRBJ1-2; 7 nucleotides match TRBD1. V lost 4 bases to trimming and J lost 4 bases; unmatched junction nucleotides: 6. CDR1 and CDR2 from the germline V gene are MGHDK and SYGVNS. The CDR3 totals 14 residues. In DNA form, the CDR3 reads TGTGCCAGCAGTGGACAGGACAGGTCCTATGGCTACACCTTC. Translated: CASSGQDRSYGYTF.

The rearrangement joins TRBV7-2 to TRBJ2-3, with 13 nucleotides matching TRBD2. This CDR3 is 16 amino acids long. The J segment lost 6 bases and the V segment lost 2 bases, leaving 5 bases of the junction unmatched. Germline V gene lookup returns CDR1 SGHTA and CDR2 FQGNSA. CDR3 in DNA: TGTGCCAGCAGCTTACGACTAGCGGGAGGTGTGGATACGCAGTATTTT. This translates into CASSLRLAGGVDTQYF. Drawing the rest from reference TRBV7-2 and TRBJ2-3, the complete variable domain is GAGVSQSPSNKVTEKGKDVELRCDPISGHTALYWYRQSLGQGLEFLIYFQGNSAPDKSGLPSDRFSAERTGGSVSTLTIQRTQQEDSAVYLCASSLRLAGGVDTQYFGPGTRLTVL.

J is TRBJ2-2 and V is TRBV14; 9 nucleotides align to TRBD1. Germline CDR1 reads SGHDN; CDR2 reads FVKESK. The CDR3 extends over 17 amino acids. V shed 4 bases and J 5 bases; nucleotides not matched to a gene: 11. CDR3 sequence reads: CASSPTQGQGGTGELFF. Here the CDR3 DNA reads TGTGCCAGCAGCCCGACGCAGGGACAGGGTGGGACCGGGGAGCTGTTTTTT.

This chain uses TRBV7-2 with TRBJ2-5; TRBD1 agrees at 7 bases. With V trimmed by 5 bases and J by 5 bases, 5 bases remained unmatched. The length of the CDR3 is 13 residues. Germline V CDR1 and CDR2: SGHTA, FQGNSA. CDR3 DNA sequence: TGTGCCAGCAGCCCGAGGGGGCGGGAGACCCAGTACTTC. The encoded protein is CASSPRGRETQYF.

This chain uses TRBV2 with TRBJ2-1; 11 bases agree with TRBD2. Germline V gene sequence: CDR1 SNHLY, CDR2 FYNNEI. With 7 bases clipped from V and 1 base from J, the junction kept 9 bases outside the gene matches. The CDR3 loop spans 17 amino acids. DNA of the CDR3: TGTGCCAGCAATCCTACTCCTAGCGGGAGGTCCTACAATGAGCAGTTCTTC. Translation: CASNPTPSGRSYNEQFF.

This rearrangement joins TRBV7-8 to TRBJ1-6; D is perhaps TRBD1 (6 bases). V lost 1 base and J 9 bases, leaving 13 bases between the germline ends. Germline assignment: CDR1 SGHVS and CDR2 FQNEAQ. CDR3 length: 15 amino acids. The CDR3 loop is CASSLDGWGASPLHF. The CDR3 coding sequence is TGTGCCAGCAGCTTAGATGGGTGGGGGGCTTCACCCCTCCACTTT.

The chain uses TRBV11-3 and TRBJ1-2, with 11 bases identical to TRBD1. CDR1 is SGHNT and CDR2 is YENEEA in the germline V gene. The CDR3 sequence is 13 residues long. The V segment lost 10 bases and the J segment 4 bases; nucleotides outside the gene matches: 5. CDR3 amino acids: CATAGTGGYGYTF. The DNA for the CDR3 is TGTGCCACCGCGGGGACAGGGGGCTATGGCTACACCTTC.

The rearrangement links TRBV5-1 to TRBJ2-1; D gene uncertain. V lost 1 base and J lost 7, with 18 bases in between. The CDR3 has 16 amino acids. Germline loops: CDR1 SGHRS, CDR2 YFSETQ. CDR3 region: CASSLSGSMALNEQFF. CDR3 DNA sequence: TGCGCCAGCAGCTTGTCCGGGTCCATGGCGTTAAATGAGCAGTTCTTC.

The chain carries TRBV28 and TRBJ1-1; 9 bases map to TRBD1. Looked up from germline, CDR1 is MDHEN and CDR2 is SYDVKM. The CDR3 spans 15 residues. The V segment lost 7 bases and the J segment 3 bases; nucleotides outside the gene matches: 9. The CDR3 spells CASTVHRGRDTEAFF. CDR3 sequence (DNA): TGTGCCAGCACTGTCCACAGGGGGCGCGACACTGAAGCTTTCTTT.